The T cell receptor beta chain described here comes from a study of CD8+ T cells in alopecia areata (dated by TCRdb to between 2017 and 2018). General notes on the study: High-throughput TCRbeta sequencing was used to examine T cell clonal expansion in alopecia areata in both the C3H/HeJ mouse model and human patients. TCRbeta CDR3 regions were amplified by immunoSEQ multiplex PCR using 35 Vbeta forward and 13 Jbeta reverse primers. Scalp tissue and sorted CD4+ and CD8+ peripheral blood T cells from patchy and totalis/universalis alopecia areata patients and from healthy controls were covered by human TCRbeta sequencing. Scalp clonality was compared across normal scalp (n=4), patchy alopecia areata scalp (n=8), and alopecia totalis/universalis scalp (n=8). RNA came from the PAXgene miRNA kit for fixed scalp, the miRNeasy kit for PBMCs, and the RNeasy kit for mouse skin.

In regard to this clone: The antigen it recognizes is unknown. Qualities for individual bases were not recorded, and no much larger clone is one base off.

Study-wide findings and limitations: Compared with normal scalp, lesional scalp had higher clonality and more expanded CD8+ clones, particularly in alopecia totalis/universalis, a pattern that suggests antigenic drive. Shared TCR sequences between patients were less evident than in mice, which may be partly attributable to HLA diversity in the patient population. Scalp TCR repertoire analysis is complicated because resident alphabeta T cells in normal human skin are also sequenced, whereas mouse skin is dominated by gammadelta T cells.

PBMCs were isolated by density centrifugation and stained for CD3, CD4 and CD8, and CD4+ and CD8+ T cells were sorted on a FACSAria. Scalp biopsies and blood samples were provided by unaffected controls. CDR1 and CDR2 (SGHAT, FQNNGV) derive from the germline V gene. Between the V and J ends, shortened by 5 bases and 7 bases respectively, the junction contains 18 bases. The CDR3 spans 14 residues, from the cysteine through the phenylalanine. Here the CDR3 DNA is all that survives: 42 bases in frame from base 1. Libraries were prepared through the immunoSEQ multiplex PCR assay. For TCR sequencing, RNA was extracted from every sample and reverse transcribed into cDNA to serve as template. First-strand cDNA was synthesized with SuperScript III using a 2:1 mix of oligo-dT and random hexamers. A synthetic immune receptor repertoire was used to gauge amplification bias, and whatever bias remained was removed computationally. In the authors' own workflow: Raw reads were preprocessed to remove errors, and CDR3 was defined according to IMGT conventions as the region from the conserved cysteine to phenylalanine. Clonality was computed by normalizing Shannon entropy by log2 of the number of productive unique TCRs and subtracting the result from 1. Whether scalp clones were CD4 or CD8 was inferred by matching scalp TCRbeta sequences against CD4 and CD8 repertoires sorted from blood. Entries here come from immuneACCESS through TCRdb and include only in-frame sequences with V and J called. Some clones fail to appear in such tables; in the studies checked, an unresolved V gene covers under half of the shortfall, and the cause of the remainder is unknown. That table gives V, J and clone size, and the DNA gave D and trimming. In all, the sample holds under 150,000 clones, and approximately 60% of those were seen once. Just over 35% of the sample is taken by the ten largest.

This clonotype originated in a human donor in good health. The rearrangement combines TRBV11-2 with TRBJ2-7; the D gene identity is not certain. The specimen sequenced was CD8+ T cells sorted from blood. The DNA is as follows: TGTGCCAGCAGCCCCTCGGCCTGGGTTCAAGAGCAGTACTTC. Its product reads: CASSPSAWVQEQYF.